A single sample is the source of the 22 T cell receptor beta chains below, sequenced in a study of tumor-infiltrating lymphocytes in primary liver carcinoma. A primer matching the constant region was used to make TCR beta cDNA from 450 to 500 ng of total RNA. Generation of the TCR beta libraries relied on three nested multiplex PCR rounds using slightly modified ARM-PCR. Researchers ran the first two PCR rounds for around 10 cycles each with TRBV1-TRBV30 forward primers and a C-beta reverse primer. MiXCR was run by TCRdb on the multiplex PCR reads, yielding one entry per CDR3 protein. The sample shows about 99,000 distinct CDR3 sequences, more than 60% of them seen only once. DNA and RNA were both co-extracted from approximately 20-30 mg of bulk tissue that had not been sorted. Sequenced input: liver tumor tissue from sampling region 5. Documented subset: tumor region T5, tumor centre. The origin of the receptors is a woman aged 60-75 years with primary liver carcinoma and hepatitis B virus infection.

As to this clonotype: This may be a read error, as it is one base from a much larger clone. The V and J genes are TRBV6-5 and TRBJ2-1, with TRBD2 matching over 11 bases. V gave up 3 bases and J gave up 7 bases; unmatched junction bases: 14. The length of the CDR3 is 18 residues. Germline CDR1 is MNHEY and CDR2 is SVGAGI. The CDR3 nucleotides read TGTGCCAGCAGTTATGGGAGGGGAATTAGCGGGAGGGCTAATGAGCAGTTCTTC. This sequence encodes CASSYGRGISGRANEQFF.

Note on this clonotype: The junction departs from germline at one end; a sequencing error may be responsible. This chain links TRBV6-1 with TRBJ1-5; D gene unclear. This CDR3 region has 12 residues. Germline V lookup: CDR1 MNHNS, CDR2 SASEGT. The CDR3 spells CASRQGNQPQHF. The CDR3 DNA follows: TGTGCCAGCCGGCAAGGCAATCAGCCCCAACATTTT.

Many counts were recorded for this clonotype. A single base separates this from a much larger clone, so it may be a read error. The CDR3 DNA reads as TGCGCCAGCAGCCCCTTACCCTCCGCCACAGATACGCAGTATTTT. Amino acids: CASSPLPSATDTQYF. The chain uses TRBV4-1 and TRBJ2-3; D remains ambiguous. This CDR3 is 15 amino acids long. Germline CDR1 reads MGHRA; CDR2 reads YSYEKL. V lost 4 bases and J lost 2, with 13 bases in between.

Notes on this clonotype: This CDR3 is missing its conserved last phenylalanine or tryptophan, likely due to a read error. The limits of the CDR3 on the DNA are not certain, so only TCRdb's listed CDR3 is given. This chain connects TRBV1 to TRBJ2-3; the table names TRBD2, a call not compared with the DNA. TRBV1 has pseudogene status. The CDR3 is 17 residues long, ends included. The CDR3 region is CTSKTGTSGTSTDTHYY.

Notes on this clonotype: The junction does not match germline at one end; this may be a read error. The gene calls are TRBV11-2 and TRBJ2-1; tentative D call: TRBD2 (6 bases). This CDR3 has 16 amino acids. CDR1 SGHAT and CDR2 FQNNGV come from the germline V gene. Here the CDR3 reads CTSSLNSRRVDNEQFF. Here the CDR3 DNA reads TGTACCAGCAGCTTAAATAGTAGGAGGGTTGACAATGAGCAGTTCTTC.

In DNA form, the CDR3 reads TGTGTCGGCAGTAATCAGCGGGAGGGAGATACGCAGTATTTT. It yields the protein CVGSNQREGDTQYF. The chain has TRBV12-3 or TRBV12-4 and TRBJ2-3, with 10 bases that match TRBD2. The CDR3 loop spans 14 amino acids.

The chain carries TRBV6-2 or TRBV6-3 and TRBJ2-1; D is uncertain. CDR1 is MNHEY and CDR2 is SVGEGT in the germline V gene. The CDR3 sequence is 14 residues long. The germline V and J ends were trimmed by 5 bases and 0 bases, with 8 bases remaining between them. The CDR3: CASSVVASYNEQFF. In DNA form, the CDR3 reads TGTGCCAGCAGTGTAGTGGCCTCCTACAATGAGCAGTTCTTC.

This clonotype showed up just once. The J gene is TRBJ2-1, the V gene TRBV4-1, with 7 bases matching TRBD2. Looked up from germline, CDR1 is MGHRA and CDR2 is YSYEKL. This CDR3 region has 16 residues. Unmatched junction bases numbered 8, after V lost 0 bases and J lost 6 bases. DNA of the CDR3: TGCGCCAGCAGCCAAGAGGCTAGCGGAGATGTCAATGAGCAGTTCTTC. Residues: CASSQEASGDVNEQFF.

In the case of this clonotype: A much larger clonotype is one base distant, so this may be a read error. The rearrangement links TRBV6-2 or TRBV6-3 to TRBJ2-3; tentative D call: TRBD2 (6 bases). Germline V gene sequence: CDR1 MNHEY, CDR2 SVGEGT. The CDR3 has 19 residues. CDR3 residues: CASSYTYTGRTAGTDMQYF. As DNA, the CDR3 is TGTGCCAGCAGTTACACTTATACGGGACGAACAGCGGGCACAGATATGCAGTATTTT.

In its sample, this clonotype was seen many times. The chain is built from TRBV11-2 and TRBJ2-7, with no clear D. Trimming took off 0 bases at V and 5 bases at J, with 11 bases between the two ends. CDR1 is SGHAT, CDR2 FQNNGV, per germline. CDR3 size: 14 residues. The CDR3 loop is CASSLEPGPNEQYF. In DNA form, the CDR3 reads TGTGCCAGCAGCTTAGAGCCGGGTCCGAACGAGCAGTACTTC.

In this sample, this clonotype turned up a few times. This clone may be a read error of a much larger clone one base away. V and J are TRBV4-1 and TRBJ2-7; 7 nucleotides align to TRBD2. Germline V gene sequence: CDR1 MGHRA, CDR2 YSYEKL. This CDR3 is 15 amino acids long. Here the CDR3 DNA reads TGCGCCAGCAGCCAAGGAACCGGGACTATTTACGAGCGGTACTTC. It codes for CASSQGTGTIYERYF.

CDR3 coding DNA: TGTGCCAGCAGTTTCCAGCGGGAGGCGTACCAAGAGACCCAGTACTTC. Translating it yields CASSFQREAYQETQYF. The rearrangement links TRBV28 to TRBJ2-5, with 9 bases aligning to TRBD2. V dropped 3 bases and J dropped 0; count of bases not matched to a gene: 5. The CDR3 covers 16 residues. Germline CDR1 is MDHEN and CDR2 is SYDVKM.

J is TRBJ2-5 and V is TRBV11-2; D tentatively reads TRBD1 or TRBD2 (5 bases each). Germline CDR1 and CDR2: SGHAT and FQNNGV. The CDR3 has 15 amino acids. The CDR3 DNA follows: TGTACCAACAGCTTAGATCAGGGACCCCAAGAGACCCAGTACTTC. It codes for CTNSLDQGPQETQYF.

Note on this clonotype: A much bigger clone sits one base away, suggesting this may be a read error. J is TRBJ1-1 and V is TRBV6-1, with D maybe TRBD1 (5 bases). From germline, CDR1 is MNHNS and CDR2 SASEGT. The CDR3 totals 14 residues. V shed 5 bases and J shed 0 bases, with 10 bases lying between them. The CDR3 spells CASSMEGMNTEAFF. CDR3 nucleotide sequence: TGTGCCAGCAGTATGGAGGGGATGAACACTGAAGCTTTCTTT.

Worth noting for this clonotype: A read error is likely, as this CDR3 ends without the conserved phenylalanine or tryptophan. This chain joins TRBV29-1 and TRBJ1-6, with unresolved D. CDR3 length: 13 amino acids. V was clipped by 7 bases and J by 7 bases, with 14 bases between them. Germline CDR1 is SQVTM and CDR2 is ANQGSEA. CDR3 in amino acids: CSAGLGGNSPLHS. CDR3 DNA sequence: TGCAGCGCCGGACTTGGTGGGAATTCACCCCTCCACTCT.

Worth noting for this clonotype: This may be a read error: a much more frequent sequence differs by one nucleotide. This rearrangement joins TRBV28 to TRBJ2-5, with D uncertain. This CDR3 spans 13 amino acids. Germline CDR1 reads MDHEN; CDR2 reads SYDVKM. Trimming left V 6 bases short and J 5 bases short, with 13 bases between. The CDR3 loop reads CASRLAPAETQYF. The CDR3, as DNA: TGTGCCAGCAGATTAGCACCGGCGGAGACCCAGTACTTC.

Notes on this clonotype: A much larger clone lies a single base off, so this may be a read error. The V gene is TRBV6-1, the J gene TRBJ2-3; TRBD1 matches at 7 bases. The V and J ends lost 11 bases and 2 bases, in that order; junction bases with no gene match: 13. Germline V CDR1 and CDR2: MNHNS, SASEGT. The CDR3 contains 15 residues. The CDR3 loop reads CADSDGDRVTDTQYF. The CDR3 nucleotides read TGTGCCGACAGTGACGGAGACAGGGTCACAGATACGCAGTATTTT.

This clonotype was recorded at least ten times. The chain combines TRBV5-1 with TRBJ2-7, with a possible D match to TRBD2 (6 bases). V was clipped by 4 bases and J by 6 bases, with 14 bases between them. Germline CDR1 reads SGHRS; CDR2 reads YFSETQ. The CDR3 is made up of 13 amino acids. CDR3 amino acids: CASSQTSSGEQYF. The CDR3 DNA is TGCGCCAGCAGCCAGACTAGTTCTGGCGAGCAGTACTTC.

Of note for this clonotype: A much larger clone differs by one base, so this may be a read error. V gene TRBV12-3 or TRBV12-4 combines with J gene TRBJ2-3; D unclear. The CDR3 has 14 residues. V was cut by 6 bases and J by 1 base, with 11 bases left in between. The CDR3 loop is CASSPESRTDTQYF. The CDR3 nucleotides read TGTGCCAGCAGCCCCGAATCCCGCACAGATACGCAGTATTTT.

The rearrangement joins TRBV10-2 to TRBJ2-7; possible D gene TRBD2, 6 bases. The CDR3 runs 19 residues. The germline V and J ends were trimmed by 7 bases and 4 bases, with 32 bases remaining between them. Germline lookup yields CDR1 WSHSY and CDR2 SAAADI. CDR3: CASTPWGSGRNGASYEQYF. In DNA form, the CDR3 reads TGCGCCAGCACTCCATGGGGTAGTGGGAGGAACGGGGCGAGTTACGAGCAGTACTTC.

The sample holds many counts of this clonotype. This chain connects TRBV28 to TRBJ1-1, with a weak D call TRBD1 (5 bases). The V gene lost 1 base and the J gene lost 8 bases, with 8 bases spanning the gap. The CDR3 is 12 amino acids. In germline, CDR1 is MDHEN, CDR2 SYDVKM. Here the CDR3 reads CASSLLGGEAFF. The DNA for the CDR3 is TGTGCCAGCAGTTTATTGGGGGGGGAAGCTTTCTTT.

Regarding this clonotype: A single base separates this from a much larger clone, so it may be a read error. The DNA of the CDR3 is TGTGCCAGCAGCAAAGACCCACCTAGCGACCGACGCCACAAAAAACTGTCTTTT. This gives the protein CASSKDPPSDRRHKKLSF. This sequence joins TRBV21-1 and TRBJ1-4. TRBV21-1 is marked as a pseudogene. CDR3 length: 18 amino acids.